This entry lists 27 T cell receptor beta chains sequenced from one sample in a study of cytomegalovirus exposure and HLA in healthy donors. The PCR used 60 Vbeta and 13 Jbeta primers. Assay: immunoSEQ multiplex PCR; the TCRdb copy retains only in-frame clones and omits some. The sample contains 100,000 or so clones, approximately 76% of which appear only once. Specimen: PBMCs. The receptors here all came from a man in his thirties or forties in good health and CMV-seropositive.

The rearrangement uses TRBV2 and TRBJ1-5; 10 nucleotides match TRBD1. Germline V gene lookup returns CDR1 SNHLY and CDR2 FYNNEI. The CDR3 is 13 residues long. V gave up 5 bases and J gave up 7 bases; unmatched junction bases: 2. The CDR3 loop reads CASSRTGGQPQHF. The CDR3 DNA reads as TGTGCCAGCAGTAGGACAGGGGGACAGCCCCAGCATTTT.

This clone was picked up one time. The chain recombines TRBV4-1 with TRBJ1-2; 12 positions match TRBD1. The CDR3 covers 19 residues. J was trimmed by 8 bases and V by 4 bases; bases with no gene match: 20. Germline-derived CDR1 and CDR2 are MGHRA and YSYEKL. CDR3 bases: TGCGCCAGCAGCCCCACCTCCTTAAGACCGGGACAGGGGGCGCTGGGCTACACCTTC. Translating gives CASSPTSLRPGQGALGYTF.

Of note for this clone: The junction departs from germline at one end; a sequencing error may be responsible. J is TRBJ1-1 and V is TRBV7-9, with a possible D match to TRBD1 (6 bases). This CDR3 is 15 amino acids long. The V gene's germline CDR1 is SEHNR and CDR2 FQNEAQ (reference sequence). The CDR3 bases are TGTTCCAGCAGCTTAGGCAAGGGGGTTAGCACTGAAGCTTTCTTT. This gives the protein CSSSLGKGVSTEAFF.

V gene TRBV7-2 combines with J gene TRBJ1-6, with 10 bases aligning to TRBD1. CDR1 is SGHTA and CDR2 is FQGNSA in the germline V gene. The CDR3 is 14 amino acids. The V and J ends lost 6 bases and 10 bases, in that order; junction bases with no gene match: 6. The CDR3 DNA is TGTGCCAGCAGTTGGGACAGGGGTCCGTCACCCCTCCACTTT. Protein: CASSWDRGPSPLHF. The variable domain in full, with the rest retrieved from reference TRBV7-2 and TRBJ1-6, is GAGVSQSPSNKVTEKGKDVELRCDPISGHTALYWYRQSLGQGLEFLIYFQGNSAPDKSGLPSDRFSAERTGGSVSTLTIQRTQQEDSAVYLCASSWDRGPSPLHFGNGTRLTVT.

In DNA, the CDR3 is TGTGCCAGCAGCCTTCTAGACTCTGGAAACACCATATATTTT. It specifies CASSLLDSGNTIYF. This chain joins TRBV28 and TRBJ1-3, with D unresolved. V was shortened by 6 bases and J by 0 bases, with 9 bases between the two germline ends. Per germline, CDR1 MDHEN and CDR2 SYDVKM. The CDR3 length is 14 residues.

This clone showed up just a few times. The rearrangement uses TRBV30 and TRBJ2-5; 7 positions match TRBD2. The closer fit of TRBJ2-7 to the DNA end suggests the J call may be wrong. This CDR3 is built from 14 residues. Germline V lookup: CDR1 GTSNPN, CDR2 SVGIG (reference sequence). CDR3 sequence reads: CAWSTGGSIYEQYF. DNA for the CDR3: TGTGCCTGGAGTACGGGCGGGAGCATCTACGAGCAGTACTTC.

This clone turned up a few times. V is TRBV5-1 and J is TRBJ1-4; 9 nucleotides align to TRBD1. V lost 4 bases, J lost 5 bases, and 3 bases stayed unmatched. From germline, CDR1 is SGHRS and CDR2 YFSETQ. This CDR3 contains 14 residues. In nucleotides, the CDR3 is TGCGCCAGCAGCCTCGGGACAGGGAATGAAAAACTGTTTTTT. Residues: CASSLGTGNEKLFF. The full variable domain, its missing parts supplied by reference TRBV5-1 and TRBJ1-4, is KAGVTQTPRYLIKTRGQQVTLSCSPISGHRSVSWYQQTPGQGLQFLFEYFSETQRNKGNFPGRFSGRQFSNSRSEMNVSTLELGDSALYLCASSLGTGNEKLFFGSGTQLSVL.

V usage is TRBV18 and J usage is TRBJ2-4; 8 positions match TRBD1. Trimming removed 6 bases from V and 0 bases from J; junction bases left unmatched: 16. There are 19 residues in the CDR3. The germline gives CDR1 KGHSH, CDR2 LQKENI. The CDR3: CASSAARQGTSLAKNIQYF. The CDR3 nucleotides are TGTGCCAGCTCGGCCGCAAGACAGGGGACGTCCCTAGCCAAAAACATTCAGTACTTC.

The chain carries TRBV15 and TRBJ2-5; 7 bases line up with TRBD1. Trimming at V came to 5 bases and at J to 6 bases, leaving 6 bases not matched to a gene. Germline V gene data show CDR1 as LNHNV and CDR2 as YYDKDF (reference sequence). The CDR3 totals 13 residues. CDR3 sequence (DNA): TGTGCCACCAGCCCCTACAGGGGTCAGACCCAGTACTTC. This translates into CATSPYRGQTQYF.

V usage is TRBV27 and J usage is TRBJ2-1, with 8 bases identical to TRBD2. Germline V gene data show CDR1 as MNHEY and CDR2 as SMNVEV (reference sequence). Germline trimming cut 5 bases from V and 9 bases from J; bases unmatched to any gene: 9. There are 14 residues in the CDR3. The CDR3 sequence is CASSGLAYGTEQFF. The CDR3 bases are TGTGCCAGCAGTGGACTAGCCTACGGAACTGAGCAGTTCTTC.

This clone has more than one count but fewer than ten. The J gene is TRBJ2-3, the V gene TRBV4-3; D is unclear. CDR3 length: 16 residues. Trimming removed 3 bases at V and 3 bases at J, with 16 bases between. CDR1 LGHNA and CDR2 YSLEER come from the germline V gene. Here the CDR3 reads CASSHSALTGTDTQYF. The CDR3 bases are TGCGCCAGCAGCCACAGCGCTCTGACTGGGACAGATACGCAGTATTTT.

The chain carries TRBV5-1 and TRBJ2-5; 8 bases are a match to TRBD2. This CDR3 is built from 13 residues. The germline CDR1 and CDR2 sequences are SGHRS and YFSETQ. The J segment lost 5 bases and the V segment lost 4 bases, leaving 4 bases of the junction unmatched. DNA for the CDR3: TGCGCCAGCAGCGGGACTAGTTTGGAGACCCAGTACTTC. Amino acids: CASSGTSLETQYF.

The rearrangement uses TRBV5-6 and TRBJ2-1; 8 positions match TRBD1. The V and J ends lost 0 bases and 6 bases, in that order; junction bases with no gene match: 5. The CDR3 consists of 15 residues. Germline V gene sequence: CDR1 SGHDT, CDR2 YYEEEE. CDR3 nucleotide sequence: TGTGCCAGCAGCTTGGGGGACAGGTTTGGCAATGAGCAGTTCTTC. It specifies CASSLGDRFGNEQFF.

This chain links TRBV4-1 with TRBJ1-5; TRBD1 matches at 7 bases. This CDR3 is 17 amino acids long. The V and J ends lost 2 bases and 0 bases, in that order; junction bases with no gene match: 7. Germline V gene data show CDR1 as MGHRA and CDR2 as YSYEKL. DNA for the CDR3: TGCGCCAGCAGCCAACAGAAGGGGGCGAATAGCAATCAGCCCCAGCATTTT. Its protein product is CASSQQKGANSNQPQHF.

The chain links TRBV5-1 to TRBJ2-3; TRBD2 matches 7 bases. CDR3 length: 15 amino acids. J gave up 4 bases and V 5 bases, and 10 bases lay outside the gene matches. The germline V gene has CDR1 SGHRS and CDR2 YFSETQ. The CDR3 coding sequence is TGCGCCAGCAGTCACGCGGCGGGGGACGCAGATACGCAGTATTTT. It yields the protein CASSHAAGDADTQYF.

V is TRBV5-6 and J is TRBJ2-1; D may be TRBD2 (6 bases). Germline CDR1 SGHDT, CDR2 YYEEEE. Trimming removed 2 bases from V and 2 bases from J, with 11 bases in between. CDR3 length equals 15 residues. The CDR3 DNA sequence: TGTGCCAGCAGCTTTGGGGGAGGACCCTACAATGAGCAGTTCTTC. This sequence encodes CASSFGGGPYNEQFF.

The J gene is TRBJ1-5, the V gene TRBV21-1; the table's D call TRBD1 went unverified against the DNA. TRBV21-1 is labeled a pseudogene. The CDR3 runs to 17 residues. CDR3 bases: TGTGCCAGCAGCAAAGAGATGGGCAGGGCCAGCAATCAGCCCCAGCATTTT. Translated, it gives CASSKEMGRASNQPQHF.

The CDR3 DNA reads TGTGCCAGCAGCTTGGAACAGGGGGCCTCTGAAGCTTTCTTT. Translating gives CASSLEQGASEAFF. The V and J genes are TRBV7-9 and TRBJ1-1; 9 bases map to TRBD1. Germline loops: CDR1 SEHNR, CDR2 FQNEAQ (reference sequence). Trimming removed 3 bases from V and 6 bases from J; junction bases left unmatched: 5. This CDR3 is 14 amino acids long.

This chain uses TRBV28 with TRBJ2-1; 14 bases match TRBD2. V lost 5 bases, J lost 6 bases, and 3 bases stayed unmatched. The CDR3 consists of 15 residues. The germline V gene has CDR1 MDHEN and CDR2 SYDVKM. CDR3 sequence reads: CASSRLAGGVNEQFF. The CDR3 DNA follows: TGTGCCAGCAGTCGACTAGCGGGAGGGGTCAATGAGCAGTTCTTC.

The gene calls are TRBV7-8 and TRBJ2-1; D perhaps matches TRBD1 (6 bases). Deletions cut 4 bases from V and 6 bases from J, with 22 bases between. CDR3 size: 17 residues. CDR1 and CDR2 from the germline V gene are SGHVS and FQNEAQ. Written as DNA, the CDR3 is TGTGCCAGCAGCTCTCCTTCTACAGGGTACGTCGGCAATGAGCAGTTCTTC. It codes for CASSSPSTGYVGNEQFF.

The J gene is TRBJ1-2, the V gene TRBV19, with unresolved D. V was cut by 5 bases and J by 5 bases, with 15 bases left in between. There are 14 residues in the CDR3. Germline V CDR1 and CDR2: LNHDA, SQIVND (reference sequence). The CDR3 region is CASSRGGIGYGYTF. In DNA, the CDR3 is TGTGCCAGTAGTCGAGGAGGGATTGGGTATGGCTACACCTTC.

This sequence joins TRBV7-3 and TRBJ2-3, with TRBD2 matching over 10 bases. The germline V gene encodes CDR1 SGHTA and CDR2 FQGTGA. V shed 1 base, J shed 6 bases, and the junction held 10 bases outside the gene matches. The length of the CDR3 is 17 residues. Here the CDR3 reads CASSLKRVAGGSDTQYF. DNA of the CDR3: TGTGCCAGCAGCTTAAAACGGGTAGCGGGGGGCTCGGATACGCAGTATTTT.

The chain joins TRBV28 to TRBJ1-1; D not resolved. V was shortened by 4 bases and J by 5 bases, with 17 bases between the two germline ends. This CDR3 is 15 amino acids long. Germline values: CDR1 MDHEN, CDR2 SYDVKM. The CDR3 is CASSSTGSSVTEAFF. Written as DNA, the CDR3 is TGTGCCAGCAGTTCTACCGGGTCCTCCGTGACTGAAGCTTTCTTT.

The chain uses TRBV7-9 and TRBJ2-1, with 12 bases matching TRBD1. The V and J ends lost 5 bases and 8 bases, in that order; junction bases with no gene match: 10. The CDR3 consists of 16 residues. Germline V CDR1 and CDR2: SEHNR, FQNEAQ (reference sequence). The CDR3 nucleotides are TGTGCCAGCAGCCGGGTCCGGGACAGGGGGCTGGATGAGCAGTTCTTC. This encodes CASSRVRDRGLDEQFF.

The V gene is TRBV6-6, the J gene TRBJ1-2; 7 bases map to TRBD1. The CDR3 has 15 residues. Germline trimming cut 0 bases from V and 1 base from J; bases unmatched to any gene: 2. The germline V gene has CDR1 MNHNY and CDR2 SVGAGI (reference sequence). CDR3 sequence reads: CASSYSGQVNYGYTF. The CDR3 DNA reads TGTGCCAGCAGTTACTCCGGACAGGTTAACTATGGCTACACCTTC.

The gene calls are TRBV6-6 and TRBJ1-4, with 7 bases matching TRBD1. The germline V gene has CDR1 MNHNY and CDR2 SVGAGI (reference sequence). There are 13 residues in the CDR3. V dropped 2 bases and J dropped 6; count of bases not matched to a gene: 0. The CDR3 DNA sequence: TGTGCCAGCAGTTACAGGGGGCATGAAAAACTGTTTTTT. Amino acid sequence: CASSYRGHEKLFF.

V gene TRBV4-2 combines with J gene TRBJ1-2, with 7 nucleotides matching TRBD1. This CDR3 has 15 residues. The trim removed 3 bases at V and 2 bases at J, leaving 6 bases unmatched. Germline V gene sequence: CDR1 LGHNA, CDR2 YNFKEQ. The CDR3 DNA is TGTGCCAGCAGCCACTGGACAGGTACCAACTATGGCTACACCTTC. Its translation: CASSHWTGTNYGYTF.